This T cell receptor (beta chain) was captured in a study of blood T cell repertoires in COVID-19. Germline V CDR1 and CDR2: MNHEY, SMNVEV (reference sequence). CDR3 length: 15 amino acids. V lost 6 bases, J lost 5 bases, and 9 bases stayed unmatched. The assay was immunoSEQ multiplex PCR, and TCRdb's table has in-frame clones only and misses some. In the table there are some 200,000 clones, roughly 80% of which are singletons. The sequence was collected from a woman over 75 with acute or convalescent COVID-19. The gene calls are TRBV27 and TRBJ1-2; TRBD1 matches at 10 bases. The sample taken for sequencing was peripheral blood. The CDR3 is CASRAPRTGGYGYTF. DNA for the CDR3: TGTGCCAGCAGGGCCCCAAGGACAGGGGGTTATGGCTACACCTTC.